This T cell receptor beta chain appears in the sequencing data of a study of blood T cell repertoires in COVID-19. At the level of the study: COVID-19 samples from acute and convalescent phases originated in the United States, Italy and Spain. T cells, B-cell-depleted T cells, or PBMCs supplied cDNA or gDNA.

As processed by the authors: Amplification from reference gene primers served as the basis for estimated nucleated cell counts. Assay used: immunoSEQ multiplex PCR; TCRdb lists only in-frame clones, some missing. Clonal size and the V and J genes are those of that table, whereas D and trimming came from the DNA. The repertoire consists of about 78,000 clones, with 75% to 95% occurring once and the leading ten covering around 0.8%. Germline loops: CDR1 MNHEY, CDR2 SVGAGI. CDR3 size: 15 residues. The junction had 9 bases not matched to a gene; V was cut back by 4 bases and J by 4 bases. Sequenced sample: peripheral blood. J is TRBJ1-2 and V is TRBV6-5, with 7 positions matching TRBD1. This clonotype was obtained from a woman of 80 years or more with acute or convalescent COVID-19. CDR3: CASSSAGGPGYGYTF. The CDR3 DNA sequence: TGTGCCAGCAGTTCCGCAGGGGGGCCCGGCTATGGCTACACCTTC.